The next 29 T cell receptor beta chains were all read from a single sample in a study of shared clonotypes between healthy human individuals. The table came from immunoSEQ multiplex PCR; TCRdb's copy has only in-frame clones and leaves some out. The table lists some 240,000 clones, approximately 65% of them singletons. Sequenced sample: memory CD4+ T cells sorted from blood. This sample's subset: CD45RA-negative fraction. These receptors were collected from a man aged 30-40 years in good health.

The chain employs TRBV28 and TRBJ1-3; D is uncertain. The CDR3 is made up of 15 amino acids. V was clipped by 4 bases and J by 3 bases, with 13 bases between them. CDR1 MDHEN and CDR2 SYDVKM come from the germline V gene. The CDR3 coding sequence is TGTGCCAGCAGTTCTCCTGAGAAGTTTGGAAACACCATATATTTT. Protein product: CASSSPEKFGNTIYF.

Only a few counts were recorded for this clone. The V and J genes are TRBV18 and TRBJ1-1; weak D call: TRBD1 (5 bases). Trimming took off 4 bases at V and 3 bases at J, with 15 bases between the two ends. Germline values: CDR1 KGHSH, CDR2 LQKENI. The CDR3 has 15 residues. CDR3 DNA sequence: TGTGCCAGCTCACAGTCACAGGTTGGGGACACTGAAGCTTTCTTT. Translated: CASSQSQVGDTEAFF.

This chain links TRBV7-2 with TRBJ2-7; no clear D. Germline values: CDR1 SGHTA, CDR2 FQGNSA. The CDR3 totals 11 residues. Between the trimmed V and J ends, which lost 5 bases and 3 bases, there was a span of 5 bases. CDR3 in amino acids: CASSPYYEQYF. The CDR3 nucleotides read TGTGCCAGCAGCCCCTACTACGAGCAGTACTTC.

This sequence joins TRBV28 and TRBJ2-7; perhaps TRBD1 as D (6 bases). Between the trimmed V and J ends, which lost 7 bases and 4 bases, there was a span of 14 bases. Germline V gives CDR1 MDHEN, CDR2 SYDVKM. The CDR3 spans 13 residues. CDR3 in amino acids: CASTRPGQYEQYF. In DNA, the CDR3 is TGTGCCAGCACCCGCCCGGGACAATACGAGCAGTACTTC.

The chain carries TRBV9 and TRBJ2-2; D is ambiguous. From germline, CDR1 is SGDLS and CDR2 YYNGEE. The CDR3 extends over 14 amino acids. With 0 bases removed from V and 1 base from J, the gap between germline ends came to 4 bases. The CDR3 spells CASSVALNTGELFF. The CDR3, as DNA: TGTGCCAGCAGCGTAGCCCTGAACACCGGGGAGCTGTTTTTT.

This chain joins TRBV28 and TRBJ1-2; tentatively, D is TRBD1 (5 bases). Germline lookup yields CDR1 MDHEN and CDR2 SYDVKM. There are 14 residues in the CDR3. Between the trimmed V and J ends, which lost 7 bases and 1 base, there was a span of 13 bases. In DNA form, the CDR3 reads TGTGCCAGCACCTGGGGCAGTAATAACTATGGCTACACCTTC. Its protein product is CASTWGSNNYGYTF.

V and J are TRBV7-8 and TRBJ2-1; 16 bases line up with TRBD2. Germline-derived CDR1 and CDR2 are SGHVS and FQNEAQ. This CDR3 is built from 18 residues. V lost 11 bases and J lost 7; bases outside the gene matches: 17. The CDR3 DNA reads TGTGCCCATTCTGAATTGGGACTAGCGGGAGGGCCGAAGAATGAGCAGTTCTTC. Its protein product is CAHSELGLAGGPKNEQFF.

This chain joins TRBV11-2 and TRBJ2-3; perhaps TRBD1 as D (5 bases). Germline values: CDR1 SGHAT, CDR2 FQNNGV. The V end lost 1 base, the J end lost 3 bases, and 11 bases lay between the germline ends. The CDR3 consists of 15 residues. In DNA, the CDR3 is TGTGCCAGCAGCTTAGGCAGGGTTGGAACAGATACGCAGTATTTT. Translated, it gives CASSLGRVGTDTQYF.

DNA of the CDR3: TGTGCCAGCAAAAAGTGGGACGCCACCTACGAGCAGTACTTC. Translated, it gives CASKKWDATYEQYF. The chain carries TRBV28 and TRBJ2-7, with D perhaps TRBD1 or TRBD2 (5 bases each). The germline gives CDR1 MDHEN, CDR2 SYDVKM. Trimming cost V 7 bases and J 2 bases, with 15 bases left between them. The CDR3 has 14 residues.

The chain recombines TRBV5-1 with TRBJ1-1, with D unresolved. This CDR3 is built from 14 residues. V lost 5 bases to trimming and J lost 1 base, with 12 bases between them. Germline CDR1 and CDR2: SGHRS and YFSETQ. Here the CDR3 reads CASREAPGNTEAFF. The DNA for the CDR3 is TGCGCCAGCAGGGAAGCCCCAGGGAACACTGAAGCTTTCTTT.

The chain is built from TRBV5-5 and TRBJ2-1; D remains ambiguous. With 0 bases removed from V and 2 bases from J, the gap between germline ends came to 9 bases. This CDR3 is built from 15 residues. Germline V gene sequence: CDR1 SGHKS, CDR2 YYEKEE (reference sequence). As DNA, the CDR3 is TGTGCCAGCAGCTTGGTAGGGTTAACCTACAATGAGCAGTTCTTC. The encoded protein is CASSLVGLTYNEQFF.

The chain combines TRBV5-4 with TRBJ1-2, with D perhaps TRBD1 (5 bases). Germline assignment: CDR1 SGHNT and CDR2 YYREEE (reference sequence). The CDR3 extends over 13 amino acids. V was shortened by 6 bases and J by 4 bases, with 13 bases between the two germline ends. The chain's CDR3 is CASIGTGFYGYTF. The CDR3 nucleotides read TGTGCCAGCATAGGAACAGGATTCTATGGCTACACCTTC.

This clone was counted between two and nine times. The chain combines TRBV12-5 with TRBJ2-3; unclear D gene. This CDR3 is built from 14 residues. Per germline, CDR1 LGHNT and CDR2 FRNRAP. V lost 7 bases, J lost 2 bases, and 13 bases lay in between. The CDR3 sequence: CASAGLLLTDTQYF. The CDR3 nucleotides read TGTGCTAGTGCGGGTCTACTGCTCACAGATACGCAGTATTTT.

The genes are TRBV11-2 and TRBJ2-5; TRBD2 agrees at 7 bases. This CDR3 comprises 16 residues. The V segment lost 3 bases and the J segment 4 bases; nucleotides outside the gene matches: 11. Germline-derived CDR1 and CDR2 are SGHAT and FQNNGV. CDR3 region: CASSLGSGNFLETQYF. CDR3 in DNA: TGTGCCAGCAGCTTGGGGAGCGGGAATTTCTTAGAGACCCAGTACTTC. Variable domain in full (rest from reference TRBV11-2 and TRBJ2-5): EAGVAQSPRYKIIEKRQSVAFWCNPISGHATLYWYQQILGQGPKLLIQFQNNGVVDDSQLPKDRFSAERLKGVDSTLKIQPAKLEDSAVYLCASSLGSGNFLETQYFGPGTRLLVL.

The rearrangement joins TRBV11-2 to TRBJ2-7, with 8 bases lining up with TRBD1. CDR3 length: 16 amino acids. Trimming cost V 5 bases and J 5 bases; bases outside gene matches: 14. Germline loops: CDR1 SGHAT, CDR2 FQNNGV. This CDR3 is CASSLAFRGLKHEQYF. The DNA for the CDR3 is TGTGCCAGCAGCCTTGCCTTCAGGGGGCTAAAACACGAGCAGTACTTC.

V is TRBV30 and J is TRBJ2-5; 7 positions agree with TRBD1. The CDR3 sequence is 14 residues long. Per the germline V gene, CDR1 is GTSNPN and CDR2 is SVGIG (reference sequence). V lost 0 bases to trimming and J lost 4 bases; unmatched junction nucleotides: 5. CDR3 DNA: TGTGCCTGGAGTGTAGCAGGGGGATTAGAGACCCAGTACTTC. It specifies CAWSVAGGLETQYF. Drawing the rest from reference TRBV30 and TRBJ2-5, the complete variable domain is SQTIHQWPATLVQPVGSPLSLECTVEGTSNPNLYWYRQAAGRGLQLLFYSVGIGQISSEVPQNLSASRPQDRQFILSSKKLLLSDSGFYLCAWSVAGGLETQYFGPGTRLLVL.

This chain connects TRBV11-3 to TRBJ2-5; tentative D call: TRBD2 (6 bases). V was trimmed by 1 base and J by 3 bases, leaving 9 bases between them. This CDR3 comprises 14 residues. Germline values: CDR1 SGHNT, CDR2 YENEEA. CDR3 protein: CASSLGGTEETQYF. The CDR3, as DNA: TGTGCCAGCAGCTTAGGAGGGACTGAAGAGACCCAGTACTTC.

This sequence joins TRBV7-2 and TRBJ2-2, with 12 bases aligning to TRBD2. Germline V gives CDR1 SGHTA, CDR2 FQGNSA. With 5 bases clipped from V and 0 bases from J, the junction kept 7 bases outside the gene matches. CDR3 length equals 18 residues. CDR3 DNA sequence: TGTGCCAGCAGCCGATCGACTAGCGGGAGCTCGAACACCGGGGAGCTGTTTTTT. It is translated as CASSRSTSGSSNTGELFF.

This chain uses TRBV7-9 with TRBJ1-5; 9 positions agree with TRBD1. Trimming removed 1 base from V and 5 bases from J; junction bases left unmatched: 0. Per germline, CDR1 SEHNR and CDR2 FQNEAQ (reference sequence). The CDR3 contains 14 residues. CDR3 protein: CASSLGQGDQPQHF. CDR3 sequence (DNA): TGTGCCAGCAGCTTAGGACAGGGGGATCAGCCCCAGCATTTT.

The CDR3 DNA follows: TGCGCCAGCAGCGACACCAGGGGGAGCACAGATACGCAGTATTTT. Translation: CASSDTRGSTDTQYF. The rearrangement uses TRBV5-1 and TRBJ2-3; 7 bases agree with TRBD1. J lost 0 bases, V lost 4 bases, and 5 bases had no gene match. Germline V gene data show CDR1 as SGHRS and CDR2 as YFSETQ. This CDR3 comprises 15 residues. Full variable domain (missing parts from reference TRBV5-1 and TRBJ2-3): KAGVTQTPRYLIKTRGQQVTLSCSPISGHRSVSWYQQTPGQGLQFLFEYFSETQRNKGNFPGRFSGRQFSNSRSEMNVSTLELGDSALYLCASSDTRGSTDTQYFGPGTRLTVL.

This clone was seen only a few times. The chain uses TRBV19 and TRBJ2-7; D is uncertain. The CDR3 loop spans 13 amino acids. Trimming shortened V by 7 bases and J by 0 bases, and 10 bases separated the two germline ends. Germline V lookup: CDR1 LNHDA, CDR2 SQIVND (reference sequence). CDR3 sequence (DNA): TGTGCCAGTATGGACGCTAACTCCTACGAGCAGTACTTC. It specifies CASMDANSYEQYF.

The J gene is TRBJ2-1, the V gene TRBV7-3; D is undetermined. The CDR3 has 13 residues. In germline, CDR1 is SGHTA, CDR2 FQGTGA. Trimming cost V 2 bases and J 8 bases, with 10 bases left between them. CDR3 in amino acids: CASSLSASDEQFF. The CDR3 coding sequence is TGTGCCAGCAGCTTATCAGCGTCTGATGAGCAGTTCTTC.

The chain joins TRBV7-9 to TRBJ2-7; D unclear. This CDR3 has 10 amino acids. The V end was cut by 5 bases, the J end by 2 bases, with 1 base between. CDR1 and CDR2 from the germline V gene are SEHNR and FQNEAQ (reference sequence). DNA of the CDR3: TGTGCCAGCAGCACCTACGAGCAGTACTTC. Encoded protein: CASSTYEQYF.

In regard to this clone: One junction end does not reproduce the germline sequence, and a read error may be involved. This chain joins TRBV29-1 and TRBJ1-1, with TRBD1 matching over 7 bases. CDR1 and CDR2 from the germline V gene are SQVTM and ANQGSEA. The CDR3 length is 11 residues. CDR3 coding DNA: TGCAGCGTTCAAGACAGGGCGGAAGCTTTCTTT. Its translation is CSVQDRAEAFF.

The rearrangement joins TRBV27 to TRBJ2-7, with 7 bases matching TRBD2. The CDR3 runs 16 residues. In germline, CDR1 is MNHEY, CDR2 SMNVEV (reference sequence). The trim removed 2 bases at V and 2 bases at J, leaving 9 bases unmatched. In DNA form, the CDR3 reads TGTGCCAGCAGTTTAACGGTTTCTAGCGGAACCTACGAGCAGTACTTC. Encoded protein: CASSLTVSSGTYEQYF.

This clone was recorded a few times. The chain uses TRBV10-3 and TRBJ1-2; D possibly corresponds to TRBD1 (6 bases). V dropped 3 bases and J dropped 3 bases, with 8 bases sitting between them. CDR3 length: 13 residues. Germline CDR1 is ENHRY and CDR2 is SYGVKD. CDR3 nucleotides: TGTGCCATCAGTGAAAGACAGGACTATGGCTACACCTTC. Its translation: CAISERQDYGYTF.

The chain joins TRBV7-9 to TRBJ2-5; 9 nucleotides match TRBD2. Trimming removed 0 bases from V and 1 base from J; junction bases left unmatched: 9. The CDR3 loop spans 18 amino acids. Germline lookup yields CDR1 SEHNR and CDR2 FQNEAQ (reference sequence). For the CDR3, the DNA is TGTGCCAGCAGCTTAGCGAAAAGGCTAGCGGGACTCCAAGAGACCCAGTACTTC. This codes for CASSLAKRLAGLQETQYF.

The rearrangement joins TRBV5-6 to TRBJ1-5; the D gene is possibly TRBD1 (5 bases). V was pared by 3 bases and J by 4 bases, with 14 bases between. The CDR3 extends over 15 amino acids. The germline V gene has CDR1 SGHDT and CDR2 YYEEEE. CDR3 nucleotide sequence: TGTGCCAGCAGCTCGTGGACAAGGGGTAATCAGCCCCAGCATTTT. This translates into CASSSWTRGNQPQHF.

This clone has only a few counts. The J gene is TRBJ2-7, the V gene TRBV25-1, with D possibly matching TRBD1 (5 bases). The V gene lost 4 bases and the J gene lost 1 base, with 11 bases spanning the gap. The germline V gene encodes CDR1 MGHDK and CDR2 SYGVNS. This CDR3 comprises 14 residues. As DNA, the CDR3 is TGTGCCAGCAGTGGGGCAGGGCGGTCCTACGAGCAGTACTTC. This encodes CASSGAGRSYEQYF.